These T cell receptor beta chains were read from a single sample in a study of beta chain features in type 1 diabetes. Produced via immunoSEQ multiplex PCR; TCRdb's table is partial and in-frame only. The repertoire holds 450,000 to 550,000 clones, with about 30% as singletons. The specimen sequenced was naive CD4+ T cells from blood. The receptors were sampled from a man aged 18 to 30 in good health. CDR3s include the opening cysteine and the closing phenylalanine or tryptophan. D genes are given only for firm matches. Not every row has a clone size; where given, it reads once, few, many or a size class.

v_call	j_call	clone_size	d_call	cdr3_nt	cdr3_aa
TRBV9	TRBJ2-7	.	.	TGTGCCAGCAGCGTAGTGGGGGCCACCTACGAGCAGTACTTC	CASSVVGATYEQYF
TRBV18	TRBJ2-1	.	.	TGTGCCAGCTCACCCCCTGAGAGACAATACTACAATGAGCAGTTCTTC	CASSPPERQYYNEQFF
TRBV20-1	TRBJ2-1	.	.	TGCAGTGCTACCCGAAGTAATGAGCAGTTCTTC	CSATRSNEQFF
TRBV25-1	TRBJ2-3	.	.	TGTGCCAGCAGTGAATTGGGCGCCACAGATACGCAGTATTTT	CASSELGATDTQYF
TRBV5-6	TRBJ2-2	few	.	TGTGCCAGCAGCTTGAATCGCCCCGGGGAGCTGTTTTTT	CASSLNRPGELFF
TRBV4-1	TRBJ1-5	.	TRBD1	TGCGCCAGCAGCCATCCGCCAGGGGGTCAGCCCCAGCATTTT	CASSHPPGGQPQHF
TRBV7-6	TRBJ2-1	.	.	TGTGCCAGCAGCTCGGACTCCTTCTCCTACAATGAGCAGTTCTTC	CASSSDSFSYNEQFF
TRBV15	TRBJ1-5	.	.	TGTGCCACCAGCAGACAGGGGAGCAATCAGCCCCAGCATTTT	CATSRQGSNQPQHF
TRBV20-1	TRBJ2-2	few	.	TGCAGTGCTAGAAATGGCGGGGAGCTGTTTTTT	CSARNGGELFF
TRBV2	TRBJ1-2	few	.	TGTGCCAGCCGCCGGAGGCAGTCCTATGGCTACACCTTC	CASRRRQSYGYTF
TRBV19	TRBJ2-3	.	.	TGTGCCAGTAGTCCCCGGACGGGCACAGATACGCAGTATTTT	CASSPRTGTDTQYF
TRBV29-1	TRBJ2-3	.	TRBD2	TGCAGCGTTGACTGGCTAGCGGCTAGCACAGATACGCAGTATTTT	CSVDWLAASTDTQYF
TRBV7-2	TRBJ2-7	few	TRBD1	TGTGCCAGCAGCACGGAGACAGGGCCATCCTACGAGCAGTACTTC	CASSTETGPSYEQYF
TRBV4-2	TRBJ2-7	.	.	TGTGCCAGCAGCCAAACGGTAGGCGTAATTGGCTCCTACGAGCAGTACTTC	CASSQTVGVIGSYEQYF
TRBV30	TRBJ2-2	.	.	TGTGCCTGGAGTGATACCGGGACTCCGAACACCGGGGAGCTGTTTTTT	CAWSDTGTPNTGELFF
TRBV7-9	TRBJ2-3	few	.	TGTGCCAGCAGCCCCGGAGGCGGTCAGGCAGATACGCAGTATTTT	CASSPGGGQADTQYF
TRBV2	TRBJ1-4	.	.	TGTGCCAGCAGGGGGGCTGGAGGGGATGAAAAACTGTTTTTT	CASRGAGGDEKLFF
TRBV5-1	TRBJ2-7	few	.	TGCGCCAGCAGCTTGGCCGGGAGATACGAGCAGTACTTC	CASSLAGRYEQYF
TRBV9	TRBJ2-7	.	.	TGTGCCAGCAGCGTAGCAGCGGGCGTTGCGTACGAGCAGTACTTC	CASSVAAGVAYEQYF
TRBV30	TRBJ2-3	.	TRBD2	TGTGCCTGGAGCGAGGGACTAGCGGGAGGTGCAGATACGCAGTATTTT	CAWSEGLAGGADTQYF
TRBV15	TRBJ2-7	few	TRBD2	TGTGCCACCAGCGGAGAGCGGGGGCCCTACGAGCAGTACTTC	CATSGERGPYEQYF
TRBV29-1	TRBJ2-1	.	TRBD2	TGCAGCGTAGGACTAGCGGGAGGGGTCAATGAGCAGTTCTTC	CSVGLAGGVNEQFF
TRBV11-2	TRBJ2-3	.	.	TGTGCCTTCAGGGGCACAGATACGCAGTATTTT	CAFRGTDTQYF
TRBV4-3	TRBJ2-1	few	.	TGCGCCAGCAGCCAAGAGGGATACAATGAGCAGTTCTTC	CASSQEGYNEQFF
TRBV5-4	TRBJ2-3	.	.	TGTGCCAGCAGCTTGACGGGAACGCTCACAGATACGCAGTATTTT	CASSLTGTLTDTQYF
TRBV27	TRBJ2-3	.	TRBD1	TGTGCCAGCAGTTCACTCCGGGACAGGAGCACAGATACGCAGTATTTT	CASSSLRDRSTDTQYF